The text below deals with one T cell receptor beta chain. This clone showed up just once. Its antigen is unknown. No quality values exist for individual bases; no much larger clone is one base distant. Whole blood was collected in K2EDTA tubes by collaborating institutions according to the institutions' own protocols. For TCRbeta analysis, collaborators shipped samples as frozen whole blood, isolated PBMCs, or DNA extracted from either of those sample types. This specimen comes from a study of blood T cell repertoires in COVID-19 (TCRdb year 2020). As for the study more broadly: Collaborator samples came from the United States, Italy and Spain and covered acute and convalescent phases of COVID-19. Where available, HLA class I and class II types were obtained from metadata supplied by the sample provider rather than from assay-based typing. Deeply sampled blood TCRbeta repertoires from subjects exposed to, actively infected with, or recovered from COVID-19 were included in the dataset. The repertoires were made available in a free public database intended to serve as a resource for research on the immune response to SARS-CoV-2. The prospective study material was composed of cDNA or gDNA derived from T cells, B-cell-depleted T cells, or PBMCs. The samples were drawn from two sources: the first 160 participants of the ongoing ImmuneRACE study, and some 1,300 subjects contributed by 6 global collaborators. Nearly every sample came with metadata listing a de-identified subject ID, COVID-19 status, age in years and sex.

Broader findings and caveats from the paper: The quantity of clinical and demographic metadata differed by source and by participant and was supplied without curation.

Taken from cysteine to phenylalanine, the CDR3 has 20 residues. This entry keeps only the CDR3 DNA: 60 bases, framed from base 1. V is reduced by 4 bases and J by 6 bases, leaving a spacing of 30 bases between them. Per the germline V gene (reference sequence), LGHDT is the CDR1 and YNNKEL is the CDR2. TCRbeta CDR3 regions were amplified from genomic DNA using the immunoSEQ Assay, a bias-controlled multiplex PCR. The published analysis was carried out like this. The number of nucleated cells in each sample was estimated from the amplification of reference gene primers within the assay. Sequence reads were collapsed and filtered to measure the absolute abundance of every unique TCRbeta CDR3 rearrangement. For each sample, productive Simpson clonality was calculated as the square root of Simpson's diversity index over productive rearrangements. TCRdb carries this immuneACCESS record with in-frame sequences only. Its versions omit some clonotypes, under half of them owing to an unresolved V gene in the studies checked, with the rest unexplained. V, J and clone size derive from that table, while D and trimming were established from the DNA sequence. The sample yields around 180,000 clones; 88% were counted once. The top ten constitute under 2.5% of the sample.

The sequence was obtained from an older man with active or convalescent COVID-19. Specimen: peripheral blood. The sequence is built from TRBV3-1 (or the pseudogene TRBV3-2) and TRBJ2-2; 6 matching bases give a weak D call of TRBD1. The nucleotides are TGTGCCAGCAGCCGAAAAGACCGTGGGTTTCAGGGGATCCCTCCCGGGGAGCTGTTTTTT. Translated, this gives CASSRKDRGFQGIPPGELFF.